A single sample gave rise to the 17 T cell receptor beta chains below, sequenced in a study of tumor-infiltrating lymphocytes in primary liver carcinoma. Total RNA (around 500 ng) served as template for TCR beta cDNA synthesis primed by a constant-region primer. Slightly modified ARM-PCR with three nested multiplex PCR rounds yielded TCR beta libraries. In the first two PCR rounds, TRBV1-TRBV30 forward primers were paired with a C-beta reverse primer, and each round lasted approximately 9 cycles. TCRdb passed the multiplex PCR reads through MiXCR, listing each CDR3 protein once. Of fewer than 350,000 distinct CDR3 sequences listed, about 62% are singletons. For blood RNA, unsorted whole blood served as the source, and germline DNA was extracted too. The sample was peripheral blood. The receptor set was obtained from a middle-aged man with primary liver carcinoma and hepatitis B virus infection.

There are many counts of this clonotype. The chain is built from TRBV11-1 and TRBJ2-1; 9 bases are a match to TRBD2. Germline values: CDR1 SGHAT, CDR2 FQDESV (reference sequence). The CDR3 contains 15 residues. The V and J ends lost 2 bases and 5 bases, in that order; junction bases with no gene match: 4. The CDR3 spells CASSLSLAGHNEQFF. As DNA, the CDR3 is TGTGCCAGCAGCTTAAGTCTAGCGGGACACAATGAGCAGTTCTTC.

For this clonotype: A junction boundary mismatches the germline segment, possibly from a read error. The chain carries TRBV6-6 and TRBJ1-1; no reliable D call. The germline V gene has CDR1 MNHNY and CDR2 SVGAGI (reference sequence). The CDR3 loop spans 13 amino acids. The CDR3 loop reads CACSSYRDTEAFF. The CDR3 DNA is TGTGCCTGCAGTTCTTACCGGGACACTGAAGCTTTCTTT.

Note on this clonotype: This sequence may be a read error, since a much larger clone differs from it by one base. Because it lacks the conserved phenylalanine or tryptophan at the end, this CDR3 is likely a read error. This chain joins TRBV14 and TRBJ1-5; no clear D gene. Between the trimmed V and J ends, which lost 3 bases and 3 bases, there was a span of 6 bases. CDR1 SGHDN and CDR2 FVKESK come from the germline V gene. CDR3 length: 13 residues. The CDR3 region is CASSQGINQPQHL. Here the CDR3 DNA reads TGTGCCAGCAGCCAGGGCATCAATCAGCCCCAGCATTTG.

This rearrangement joins TRBV6-5 to TRBJ2-5; TRBD2 agrees at 7 bases. The CDR3 loop spans 17 amino acids. V trimming: 0 bases; J trimming: 10 bases; junction bases outside the gene matches: 17. Per the germline V gene, CDR1 is MNHEY and CDR2 is SVGAGI. CDR3 bases: TGTGCCAGCAGTTACTCGGAGGGGACTAACGGAAGAAGGAACCAGTACTTC. Amino acids: CASSYSEGTNGRRNQYF.

This rearrangement joins TRBV5-1 to TRBJ2-2, with a tentative D call TRBD2 (5 bases). The CDR3 is 16 residues long. Germline V gene sequence: CDR1 SGHRS, CDR2 YFSETQ. Trimming removed 4 bases from V and 7 bases from J, with 20 bases in between. CDR3 DNA: TGCGCCAGCAGCCCTGCGACTACCTCATTAGGCGGGGAGCTGTTTTTT. It encodes CASSPATTSLGGELFF.

Regarding this clonotype: Just one base apart from a much larger clone, this may be a read error. Because it lacks the conserved phenylalanine or tryptophan at the end, this CDR3 is likely a read error. The chain has TRBV7-9 and TRBJ2-7, with D perhaps matching TRBD2 (6 bases). Germline CDR1 and CDR2: SEHNR and FQNEAQ (reference sequence). Trimming pared 1 base from V and 6 bases from J, leaving 16 bases between. The CDR3 sequence is 15 residues long. The CDR3 loop reads CASSLDGGGGVEQYI. As DNA, the CDR3 is TGTGCCAGCAGCTTAGACGGCGGTGGCGGGGTCGAGCAGTACATC.

Details on this clonotype: This may be a read error, as it is one base from a much larger clone. V usage is TRBV4-2 and J usage is TRBJ1-2; 8 nucleotides line up with TRBD1. Germline lookup yields CDR1 LGHNA and CDR2 YNFKEQ. This CDR3 is 16 amino acids long. V was pared by 1 base and J by 5 bases, with 9 bases of the junction left unmatched. The CDR3 DNA reads TGTGCCAGCAGCCAAGCGGTGAGACAGGGGAAATATGGCTACACCTTC. Its translation: CASSQAVRQGKYGYTF.

This clonotype was recorded many times. The rearrangement links TRBV12-3 or TRBV12-4 to TRBJ2-5; D ambiguous. V was pared by 2 bases and J by 3 bases, with 13 bases between. The CDR3 totals 15 residues. The CDR3 sequence: CASSLTSVVKETQYF. CDR3 bases: TGTGCCAGCAGTTTAACCTCAGTCGTAAAAGAGACCCAGTACTTC.

This clonotype was seen a single time. Just one base apart from a much larger clone, this may be a read error. The chain employs TRBV10-3 and TRBJ1-1; a weak D match, TRBD1 (6 bases). CDR1 and CDR2 (germline): ENHRY, SYGVKD. This CDR3 region has 15 residues. Between the trimmed V and J ends, which lost 6 bases and 3 bases, there was a span of 17 bases. DNA for the CDR3: TGTGCCATCAGCCCAAGTGGGGGCACGGACACTGAAGCTTTCTTT. This sequence encodes CAISPSGGTDTEAFF.

In regard to this clonotype: As the CDR3 is not closed by the conserved phenylalanine or tryptophan, this likely results from a read error. This sequence joins TRBV10-2 and TRBJ2-1; possibly TRBD1 for D (6 bases). The germline V gene encodes CDR1 WSHSY and CDR2 SAAADI. The CDR3 loop spans 13 amino acids. The CDR3 DNA reads TGCGCCAACAGTTGGACAGACTACAATGAGCAGTTCCTC. As protein: CANSWTDYNEQFL.

This clonotype was seen only a few times. V and J are TRBV5-4 and TRBJ2-3; TRBD2 matches 8 bases. V shed 2 bases, J shed 6 bases, and the junction held 8 bases outside the gene matches. The CDR3 runs 15 residues. Germline loops: CDR1 SGHNT, CDR2 YYREEE (reference sequence). CDR3 nucleotide sequence: TGTGCCAGCAGCTTAACGGGAGGGCCGGGGGATACGCAGTATTTT. Protein: CASSLTGGPGDTQYF.

This clonotype was recorded a few times. This may be a read error: a much more frequent sequence differs by one nucleotide. This sequence joins TRBV4-2 and TRBJ1-2; no clear D. The CDR3 length is 16 residues. Germline CDR1 is LGHNA and CDR2 is YNFKEQ. DNA for the CDR3: TGTGCCAGCAGCCAAGATGGGTCAAAGGGAGTACATGGCTACATCTTC. This codes for CASSQDGSKGVHGYIF.

Concerning this clonotype: Possible read error: a much larger clone is one base away. This sequence joins TRBV29-1 and TRBJ2-2; 11 bases are a match to TRBD2. V dropped 3 bases and J dropped 0; count of bases not matched to a gene: 3. The CDR3 is 16 amino acids. CDR1 and CDR2 from the germline V gene are SQVTM and ANQGSEA. CDR3 loop: CSVEGLAATNTGELFF. The DNA of the CDR3 is TGCAGCGTTGAGGGACTAGCGGCAACGAACACCGGGGAGCTGTTTTTT.

Note on this clonotype: Germline and junction disagree at one end, which may indicate a read error. The chain recombines TRBV13 with TRBJ2-3, with D possibly matching TRBD2 (5 bases). Per germline, CDR1 PRHDT and CDR2 FYEKMQ (reference sequence). The length of the CDR3 is 13 residues. The CDR3 reads CAISRTSTDTQYF. Here the CDR3 DNA reads TGTGCCATCAGCAGGACTAGCACAGATACGCAGTATTTT.

Notes on this clonotype: A much larger clone sits a single nucleotide away, making a read error possible. This sequence joins TRBV4-2 and TRBJ1-2; D remains unclear. Germline CDR1 is LGHNA and CDR2 is YNFKEQ. The CDR3 runs 13 residues. This CDR3 reads CASSPREQYGCTF. CDR3 in DNA: TGTGCCAGCAGCCCCAGAGAACAGTATGGCTGCACCTTC.

Concerning this clonotype: A much larger clone differs from this one at a single base, so this may be a read error. This rearrangement joins TRBV5-4 to TRBJ1-1, with D uncertain. CDR1 SGHNT and CDR2 YYREEE come from the germline V gene (reference sequence). This CDR3 has 11 amino acids. Written as DNA, the CDR3 is TGTGCCAACAGCAAGGGAGCTGAAGCTTTCTTT. Translated, it gives CANSKGAEAFF.

On this clonotype itself: A much larger clonotype is one base distant, so this may be a read error. V and J are TRBV14 and TRBJ1-1; D is undetermined. This CDR3 spans 13 amino acids. Germline V gives CDR1 SGHDN, CDR2 FVKESK. DNA of the CDR3: TGTGCCAACAGCCAAGAGGTTCAGTTGCGGGCTTTCTTT. It yields the protein CANSQEVQLRAFF. Based on the CDR3 plus reference TRBV14 and TRBJ1-1, the full variable domain is EAGVTQFPSHSVIEKGQTVTLRCDPISGHDNLYWYRRVMGKEIKFLLHFVKESKQDESGMPNNRFLAERTGGTYSTLKVQPAELEDSGVYFCANSQEVQLRAFFGQGTRLTVV.